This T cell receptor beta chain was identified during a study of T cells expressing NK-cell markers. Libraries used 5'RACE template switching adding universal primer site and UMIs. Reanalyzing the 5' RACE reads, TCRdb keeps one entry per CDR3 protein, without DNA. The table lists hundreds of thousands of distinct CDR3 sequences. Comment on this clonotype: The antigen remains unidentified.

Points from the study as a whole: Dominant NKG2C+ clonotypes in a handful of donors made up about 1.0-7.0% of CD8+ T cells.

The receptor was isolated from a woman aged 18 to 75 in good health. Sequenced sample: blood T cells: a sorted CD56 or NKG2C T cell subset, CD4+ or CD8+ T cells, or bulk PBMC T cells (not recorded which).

CDR3 residues: CASSGRGGENIQYF. This chain connects TRBV9 to TRBJ2-4; TCRdb's D gene call, TRBD2, goes unchecked for lack of DNA. This CDR3 comprises 14 residues. Germline V gene lookup returns CDR1 SGDLS and CDR2 YYNGEE.